This T cell receptor beta chain came from a study of T cells in localized non-small cell lung cancer. Study results and caveats: Because only a single region of the tumor was sequenced, heterogeneity remains possible. Uninvolved adjacent lung had higher T cell clonality than tumor and all other tissues.

This clone qualifies as large. Its antigen is unknown. The CDR3 runs to 14 residues. Germline V gene data show CDR1 as SGDLS and CDR2 as YYNGEE. Trimming took off 0 bases at V and 4 bases at J, with 8 bases between the two ends. The table came from immunoSEQ multiplex PCR; TCRdb's copy has only in-frame clones and leaves some out. The repertoire holds a few thousand clones, with roughly 29% as singletons. This TCR came from a woman aged 40-75 years with stage III lung adenocarcinoma. Sequenced material: lung tumor tissue, taken before any cancer treatment. The V call is TRBV9, the J call TRBJ2-1; D might be TRBD1 or TRBD2, each matching 5 bases. This CDR3 reads CASSVDWGYNEQFF. CDR3 DNA: TGTGCCAGCAGCGTAGATTGGGGGTACAATGAGCAGTTCTTC. Looking up the rest from reference TRBV9 and TRBJ2-1 gives the full variable domain: DSGVTQTPKHLITATGQRVTLRCSPRSGDLSVYWYQQSLDQGLQFLIQYYNGEERAKGNILERFSAQQFPDLHSELNLSSLELGDSALYFCASSVDWGYNEQFFGPGTRLTVL.